This passage covers 26 T cell receptor beta chains from one sample sequenced in a study of OX40 agonist ivuxolimab in advanced cancers. Measured with immunoSEQ multiplex PCR; TCRdb has only the in-frame clones, and not every one. The table lists about 73,000 clones, 80% to 95% of them singletons, with around 0.51% in the top ten. The sample here was CD4+ or CD8+ T cells sorted from blood, taken in a trial of the OX40 agonist ivuxolimab. The source is an adult with an advanced solid tumor such as melanoma, head and neck, liver or kidney cancer.

The chain couples TRBV4-3 to TRBJ2-1; D might be TRBD2 (5 bases). The length of the CDR3 is 13 residues. The germline gives CDR1 LGHNA, CDR2 YSLEER. The V end was cut by 4 bases, the J end by 12 bases, with 16 bases between. The CDR3 here is CASSPGSGLVQFF. The CDR3 DNA sequence: TGCGCCAGCAGCCCCGGAAGCGGCCTAGTGCAGTTCTTC.

This chain uses TRBV7-9 with TRBJ2-2; D is unresolved. This CDR3 has 14 amino acids. V was shortened by 6 bases and J by 7 bases, with 15 bases between the two germline ends. Germline V CDR1 and CDR2: SEHNR, FQNEAQ (reference sequence). The CDR3 sequence is CASSRSPGGGELFF. In DNA form, the CDR3 reads TGTGCCAGCAGTCGGTCCCCGGGCGGCGGGGAGCTGTTTTTT.

The V gene is TRBV10-3, the J gene TRBJ1-5; D unclear. Germline loops: CDR1 ENHRY, CDR2 SYGVKD. CDR3 size: 15 residues. Trimming took 4 bases from V and 7 from J, leaving 17 bases between them. CDR3 in amino acids: CAISATGEGGQPQHF. The CDR3 DNA reads as TGTGCCATCAGTGCCACCGGGGAGGGAGGACAGCCCCAGCATTTT.

The chain carries TRBV4-3 and TRBJ1-5; no clear D. The V gene lost 1 base and the J gene lost 4 bases, with 5 bases spanning the gap. Germline-derived CDR1 and CDR2 are LGHNA and YSLEER. The CDR3 has 13 residues. The CDR3 region has the DNA TGCGCCAGCAGCCAAGCTTCGAATCAGCCCCAGCATTTT. Residues: CASSQASNQPQHF.

This rearrangement joins TRBV5-1 to TRBJ2-5; 8 bases are a match to TRBD1. CDR1 is SGHRS, CDR2 YFSETQ, per germline. The CDR3 covers 16 residues. The ends lost 4 bases at V and 5 bases at J; junction bases unmatched: 13. CDR3 amino acids: CASSKPGQALGETQYF. In DNA, the CDR3 is TGCGCCAGCAGCAAACCGGGACAGGCTCTAGGGGAGACCCAGTACTTC.

The chain couples TRBV28 to TRBJ1-2; tentative D call: TRBD1 (5 bases). V lost 0 bases to trimming and J lost 2 bases, with 7 bases between them. The CDR3 extends over 14 amino acids. Germline CDR1 reads MDHEN; CDR2 reads SYDVKM. CDR3 protein: CASSLWDTNYGYTF. CDR3 in DNA: TGTGCCAGCAGTTTATGGGACACCAACTATGGCTACACCTTC.

In this sample, this clone turned up a few times. CDR3 bases: TGTGCCAGCACCGGAGGCGGGAAGACCCAGTACTTC. The encoded protein is CASTGGGKTQYF. The chain employs TRBV7-2 and TRBJ2-5, with a possible D match to TRBD2 (6 bases). Trimming left V 7 bases short and J 6 bases short, with 12 bases between. This CDR3 spans 12 amino acids. Germline loops: CDR1 SGHTA, CDR2 FQGNSA.

The chain recombines TRBV28 with TRBJ1-3; maybe TRBD1 (5 bases). Germline V gives CDR1 MDHEN, CDR2 SYDVKM. The CDR3 spans 15 residues. Between the trimmed V and J ends, which lost 3 bases and 4 bases, there was a span of 13 bases. The CDR3 DNA sequence: TGTGCCAGCAGTTTGGGGGGAGCCAGAGGAAACACCATATATTTT. It translates to CASSLGGARGNTIYF.

This sequence joins TRBV6-6 and TRBJ1-5; D gene ambiguous. From germline, CDR1 is MNHNY and CDR2 SVGAGI (reference sequence). V was shortened by 6 bases and J by 9 bases, with 9 bases between the two germline ends. The length of the CDR3 is 11 residues. The DNA of the CDR3 is TGTGCCAGCAGCTTACATGGGCCCCAGCATTTT. It is translated as CASSLHGPQHF.

This clone was seen a handful of times. The genes are TRBV5-5 and TRBJ2-7; no clear D. This CDR3 is 12 amino acids long. V shed 1 base and J shed 3 bases, with 5 bases lying between them. CDR1 is SGHKS and CDR2 is YYEKEE in the germline V gene (reference sequence). The CDR3 nucleotides are TGTGCCAGCAGCTTGAGGGACTACGAGCAGTACTTC. Encoded protein: CASSLRDYEQYF.

This CDR3 is CSATLDGEAFF. The CDR3 DNA follows: TGCAGTGCTACGCTCGACGGTGAAGCTTTCTTT. The chain couples TRBV20-1 to TRBJ1-1; D gene ambiguous. Germline CDR1 is DFQATT and CDR2 is SNEGSKA (reference sequence). V lost 4 bases, J lost 7 bases, and 10 bases lay in between. The CDR3 spans 11 residues.

The chain employs TRBV30 and TRBJ1-5; no clear D. The CDR3 spans 12 residues. Trimming shortened V by 3 bases and J by 11 bases, and 14 bases separated the two germline ends. CDR1 GTSNPN and CDR2 SVGIG come from the germline V gene (reference sequence). The DNA for the CDR3 is TGTGCCTGGAGCCATTCCGACGAGTCCCAGCATTTT. It specifies CAWSHSDESQHF.

The rearrangement joins TRBV7-2 to TRBJ2-4, with D possibly being TRBD2 (5 bases). Trimming left V 1 base short and J 0 bases short, with 10 bases between. CDR3 length equals 16 residues. Germline CDR1 reads SGHTA; CDR2 reads FQGNSA. DNA of the CDR3: TGTGCCAGCAGCTTAGTGGCGGGTCTAGCCAAAAACATTCAGTACTTC. Translated: CASSLVAGLAKNIQYF. Drawing the rest from reference TRBV7-2 and TRBJ2-4, the complete variable domain is GAGVSQSPSNKVTEKGKDVELRCDPISGHTALYWYRQSLGQGLEFLIYFQGNSAPDKSGLPSDRFSAERTGGSVSTLTIQRTQQEDSAVYLCASSLVAGLAKNIQYFGAGTRLSVL.

The chain recombines TRBV7-3 with TRBJ2-1; D is perhaps TRBD1 (6 bases). Germline CDR1 and CDR2: SGHTA and FQGTGA. Trimming left V 6 bases short and J 1 base short, with 16 bases between. The CDR3 contains 16 residues. The CDR3 loop is CASRRYWGQSYNEQFF. DNA for the CDR3: TGTGCCAGCAGGCGGTACTGGGGGCAATCCTACAATGAGCAGTTCTTC.

The genes are TRBV28 and TRBJ2-7; 15 bases align to TRBD2. The CDR3 contains 17 residues. CDR1 and CDR2 (germline): MDHEN, SYDVKM. Here the CDR3 reads CAIGRTSGRGGSYEQYF. The CDR3 DNA is TGTGCTATCGGGCGGACTAGCGGGAGGGGTGGCTCCTACGAGCAGTACTTC.

The V and J genes are TRBV6-6 and TRBJ2-3; maybe TRBD2 (5 bases). Germline V gene lookup returns CDR1 MNHNY and CDR2 SVGAGI (reference sequence). V was cut by 5 bases and J by 9 bases, with 12 bases left in between. The CDR3 covers 12 residues. The CDR3 nucleotides are TGTGCCAGCAGTAGAGGACCGGGAACGCAGTATTTT. This encodes CASSRGPGTQYF.

This chain joins TRBV7-2 and TRBJ2-5; 14 bases fit TRBD2. Germline V gene lookup returns CDR1 SGHTA and CDR2 FQGNSA. With 5 bases clipped from V and 5 bases from J, the junction kept 7 bases outside the gene matches. The CDR3 runs to 16 residues. CDR3 DNA sequence: TGTGCCAGCAGCCTGGGACTAGCGGGAGTTCAGGAGACCCAGTACTTC. It translates to CASSLGLAGVQETQYF.

The chain carries TRBV6-1 and TRBJ1-4, with TRBD1 identical over 7 bases. Germline V gives CDR1 MNHNS, CDR2 SASEGT. CDR3 length: 12 residues. V lost 3 bases, J lost 13 bases, and 5 bases stayed unmatched. CDR3 sequence: CASSDSAGGLFF. CDR3 in DNA: TGTGCCAGCAGTGATTCGGCAGGGGGACTGTTTTTT.

The chain links TRBV29-1 to TRBJ2-3, with D possibly TRBD2 on 5 matching bases. The germline gives CDR1 SQVTM, CDR2 ANQGSEA. V was shortened by 7 bases and J by 2 bases, with 16 bases between the two germline ends. The CDR3 totals 14 residues. The CDR3 DNA reads as TGCAGCGCCGTTACTAGTACCTCCACAGATACGCAGTATTTT. It translates to CSAVTSTSTDTQYF.

The chain links TRBV10-3 to TRBJ2-7; 11 bases match TRBD2. V was pared by 7 bases and J by 10 bases, with 9 bases of the junction left unmatched. Looked up from germline, CDR1 is ENHRY and CDR2 is SYGVKD. The CDR3 extends over 13 amino acids. The CDR3 protein is CAINSGTSGNQYF. CDR3 bases: TGTGCCATCAATTCCGGGACTAGCGGCAATCAGTACTTC.

The chain recombines TRBV7-3 with TRBJ2-3; TRBD1 or TRBD2 may be the D gene (5 bases each). The CDR3 is 12 residues long. Germline V lookup: CDR1 SGHTA, CDR2 FQGTGA. V lost 4 bases to trimming and J lost 9 bases, with 11 bases between them. This CDR3 reads CASSWDRRTQYF. In DNA form, the CDR3 reads TGTGCCAGCAGCTGGGACCGACGGACGCAGTATTTT. Full variable domain (remainder filled in from reference TRBV7-3 and TRBJ2-3): GAGVSQTPSNKVTEKGKYVELRCDPISGHTALYWYRQSLGQGPEFLIYFQGTGAADDSGLPNDRFFAVRPEGSVSTLKIQRTERGDSAVYLCASSWDRRTQYFGPGTRLTVL.

V is TRBV30 and J is TRBJ2-5; weak D call: TRBD1 (6 bases). V was pared by 5 bases and J by 10 bases, with 20 bases between. Germline values: CDR1 GTSNPN, CDR2 SVGIG (reference sequence). This CDR3 has 13 residues. The CDR3 nucleotides read TGTGCCTGGGGCGACAGGCCGACCTCCGACCAGTACTTC. Translated, it gives CAWGDRPTSDQYF.

CDR3 sequence: CASSHPGLAGITDTQYF. Here the CDR3 DNA reads TGCGCCAGCAGCCACCCGGGACTAGCGGGTATCACAGATACGCAGTATTTT. V gene TRBV4-1 combines with J gene TRBJ2-3; 12 bases are a match to TRBD2. This CDR3 is 17 amino acids long. Germline lookup yields CDR1 MGHRA and CDR2 YSYEKL. J lost 2 bases, V lost 3 bases, and 6 bases had no gene match.

The genes are TRBV5-1 and TRBJ2-5; 9 nucleotides match TRBD1. V lost 1 base, J lost 0 bases, and 1 base stayed unmatched. The CDR3 loop spans 15 amino acids. CDR1 SGHRS and CDR2 YFSETQ come from the germline V gene. CDR3 in DNA: TGCGCCAGCAGCTTGACAGGGGGCCACCAAGAGACCCAGTACTTC. As protein: CASSLTGGHQETQYF.

V is TRBV18 and J is TRBJ2-7; TRBD1 matches at 9 bases. The CDR3 is 14 residues long. The V gene end was trimmed by 4 bases and the J gene end by 4 bases; junction bases not matched to a gene: 5. Germline V gene lookup returns CDR1 KGHSH and CDR2 LQKENI. CDR3 region: CASSQQGAPYEQYF. CDR3 DNA sequence: TGTGCCAGCTCACAACAGGGGGCCCCTTACGAGCAGTACTTC.

This clone came up once. V and J are TRBV4-2 and TRBJ1-6; D possibly corresponds to TRBD1 (5 bases). This CDR3 has 15 residues. Germline loops: CDR1 LGHNA, CDR2 YNFKEQ. V lost 7 bases, J lost 7 bases, and 17 bases lay in between. The DNA for the CDR3 is TGTGCCAGCAAGAAGGTCCGGGACGAAAATTCACCCCTCCACTTT. It yields the protein CASKKVRDENSPLHF.